This is a list of T cell receptor beta chains from one sample in a study of human T cells and chemical hapten exposure. TCRdb re-called the RACE reads through MiXCR, storing one row per CDR3 protein. The table has a few hundred thousand distinct CDR3 sequences, approximately 5.8% seen once; the top ten hold about 8.2%. Sequencing was performed on whole blood, taken in connection with sensitization to the hapten diphenylcyclopropenone (DPC). Receptors were obtained from a woman aged 18 to 35 with alopecia areata. Some clones in this sample may be carry-over from other donors' samples. Each CDR3 is given with its conserved first and last residue. A D gene is named only where the DNA matches it firmly. The size of a clone is reported for some rows only, either as once, few or many, or as a class for expanded clones.

v_gene: TRBV6-1; len: 13; j_gene: TRBJ2-1; d_gene: .; abundance: many; CDR3nt: TGTGCCAGCATTGGTCAGGGGATCCATGAGCAGTTCTTC; CDR3aa: CASIGQGIHEQFF
v_gene: TRBV20-1; len: 14; j_gene: TRBJ1-6; d_gene: .; abundance: .; CDR3nt: TGCAGTGCCAGGTTAAGCTCCTATAATTCACCCCTCCACTTT; CDR3aa: CSARLSSYNSPLHF
v_gene: TRBV12-3/TRBV12-4; len: 16; j_gene: TRBJ2-4; d_gene: TRBD1; abundance: few; CDR3nt: TGTGCCAGCAGCCCAGGGACAGGGGGATCCAAAAACATTCAGTACTTC; CDR3aa: CASSPGTGGSKNIQYF
v_gene: TRBV5-1; len: 13; j_gene: TRBJ1-2; d_gene: TRBD1; abundance: many; CDR3nt: TGCGCCAGCAGCTCACAGGGGGCGGATGGCTACACCTTC; CDR3aa: CASSSQGADGYTF
v_gene: TRBV6-6; len: 15; j_gene: TRBJ1-5; d_gene: .; abundance: few; CDR3nt: TGTGCCAGCAGTTACTCAGGAAGTGGAAATCAGCCCCAGCATTTT; CDR3aa: CASSYSGSGNQPQHF
v_gene: TRBV10-3; len: 14; j_gene: TRBJ2-7; d_gene: .; abundance: few; CDR3nt: TGTGCCATCAGTGTCGGGACGTATGCCTACGAGCAGTACTTC; CDR3aa: CAISVGTYAYEQYF
v_gene: TRBV6-6; len: 17; j_gene: TRBJ1-3; d_gene: .; abundance: few; CDR3nt: TGTGCCAGCAGTTACTCGATAAGGGATCGGCCTGGAAACACCATATATTTT; CDR3aa: CASSYSIRDRPGNTIYF
v_gene: TRBV4-2; len: 15; j_gene: TRBJ1-2; d_gene: .; abundance: few; CDR3nt: TGTGCCAGCAGCCCTGGAGAGGGGGAGACGAATGGCTACACCTTC; CDR3aa: CASSPGEGETNGYTF
v_gene: TRBV12-5; len: 16; j_gene: TRBJ1-1; d_gene: .; abundance: many; CDR3nt: TGTGCTAGTGGTTTGGCCCCCAAGGGCCCGTTCACTGAAGCTTTCTTT; CDR3aa: CASGLAPKGPFTEAFF
v_gene: TRBV12-3/TRBV12-4; len: 16; j_gene: TRBJ1-1; d_gene: .; abundance: many; CDR3nt: TGTGCCAGCAGCCCTTTACAGACCTTAATGAACACTGAAGCTTTCTTT; CDR3aa: CASSPLQTLMNTEAFF
v_gene: TRBV11-2; len: 15; j_gene: TRBJ1-1; d_gene: .; abundance: few; CDR3nt: TGTGCCAGCAGCTTCACTAATCGGGGGAGGACTGAAGCTTTCTTT; CDR3aa: CASSFTNRGRTEAFF
v_gene: TRBV15; len: 16; j_gene: TRBJ2-3; d_gene: TRBD2; abundance: few; CDR3nt: TGTGCCACCAGCGCCACGACTAGCGGGGGGGCTGATACGCAGTATTTT; CDR3aa: CATSATTSGGADTQYF
v_gene: TRBV7-2; len: 16; j_gene: TRBJ1-5; d_gene: .; abundance: many; CDR3nt: TGTGCCAGCAGCTTGAAAGGGGCGGGTAGCAATCAGCCCCAGCATTTT; CDR3aa: CASSLKGAGSNQPQHF
v_gene: TRBV4-3; len: 16; j_gene: TRBJ1-3; d_gene: .; abundance: many; CDR3nt: TGCGCCAGCAGCCAAGACACCTCCAGCTCTGGAAACACCATATATTTT; CDR3aa: CASSQDTSSSGNTIYF
v_gene: TRBV7-9; len: 13; j_gene: TRBJ2-7; d_gene: TRBD1; abundance: many; CDR3nt: TGTGCCAGCAGCTTAGTTGACAGGGCCGAGCAGTACTTC; CDR3aa: CASSLVDRAEQYF
v_gene: TRBV5-6; len: 16; j_gene: TRBJ1-2; d_gene: TRBD1; abundance: many; CDR3nt: TGTGCCAGCAGCTTGTATGACAGGGGGCGAGACTATGGCTACACCTTC; CDR3aa: CASSLYDRGRDYGYTF
v_gene: TRBV6-2/TRBV6-3; len: 12; j_gene: TRBJ2-4; d_gene: TRBD1; abundance: .; CDR3nt: TGTGCCAGCAGTTACCCGGGACAGGGTGTGTACTTC; CDR3aa: CASSYPGQGVYF
v_gene: TRBV7-2; len: 16; j_gene: TRBJ2-2; d_gene: .; abundance: few; CDR3nt: TGTGCCAGCAGCTTAGTCTCCGGGGGGCCTGCCGGGGAGCTGTTTTTT; CDR3aa: CASSLVSGGPAGELFF
v_gene: TRBV2; len: 15; j_gene: TRBJ2-7; d_gene: TRBD2; abundance: many; CDR3nt: TGTGCCAGCAGACTTAGCGGGGGGGCCTCCTACGAGCAGTACTTC; CDR3aa: CASRLSGGASYEQYF
v_gene: TRBV2; len: 16; j_gene: TRBJ2-1; d_gene: .; abundance: .; CDR3nt: TGTGCCAGCAGCCGGTCCGGGTCCAGGGCCTACAATGAGCAGTTCTTC; CDR3aa: CASSRSGSRAYNEQFF
v_gene: TRBV7-2; len: 12; j_gene: TRBJ1-2; d_gene: .; abundance: few; CDR3nt: TGTGCCAGCAGCTTAGTCAGGGAGGGCTACACCTTC; CDR3aa: CASSLVREGYTF
v_gene: TRBV20-1; len: 13; j_gene: TRBJ1-4; d_gene: .; abundance: few; CDR3nt: TGCAGTGCTGGTCCACAAGCGCGTGAAAAACTGTTTTTT; CDR3aa: CSAGPQAREKLFF
v_gene: TRBV6-5; len: 15; j_gene: TRBJ1-1; d_gene: TRBD1; abundance: many; CDR3nt: TGTGCCAGCAGCGCTACAGGGGGCTCGGGCACTGAAGCTTTCTTT; CDR3aa: CASSATGGSGTEAFF
v_gene: TRBV7-9; len: 15; j_gene: TRBJ1-2; d_gene: .; abundance: few; CDR3nt: TGTGCCAGCAATCGCCCGGTGCAGGGAGGCTATGGCTACACCTTC; CDR3aa: CASNRPVQGGYGYTF
v_gene: TRBV7-2; len: 15; j_gene: TRBJ2-3; d_gene: TRBD2; abundance: many; CDR3nt: TGTGCCAGTAGCCCTCGGGCTAGCGGGGCAGATACGCAGTATTTT; CDR3aa: CASSPRASGADTQYF
v_gene: TRBV7-6; len: 16; j_gene: TRBJ2-3; d_gene: .; abundance: .; CDR3nt: TGTGCCAGCAGCCAGTCGCCGGGCCCCGGCACAGATACGCAGTATTTT; CDR3aa: CASSQSPGPGTDTQYF
v_gene: TRBV6-2/TRBV6-3; len: 14; j_gene: TRBJ2-7; d_gene: .; abundance: many; CDR3nt: TGTGCCAGCAGTATCCGACACCTCTCCTACGAGCAGTACTTC; CDR3aa: CASSIRHLSYEQYF
v_gene: TRBV10-3; len: 19; j_gene: TRBJ2-6; d_gene: .; abundance: .; CDR3nt: TGTGCCATCGGCCAGGGGGGGACACCCCATGGCTCTGGGGCCAACGTCCTGACTTTC; CDR3aa: CAIGQGGTPHGSGANVLTF
v_gene: TRBV7-6; len: 16; j_gene: TRBJ1-6; d_gene: .; abundance: .; CDR3nt: TGTGCCAGCAGCCCCTGGGAAGGCGGCCCTAATTCACCCCTCCACTTT; CDR3aa: CASSPWEGGPNSPLHF
v_gene: TRBV21-1; len: 18; j_gene: TRBJ2-3; d_gene: .; abundance: once; CDR3nt: TGTGCCAGCAGCAAAGTGCTGATTAACAGGGGGCCGGCAGATACGCAGTATTTT; CDR3aa: CASSKVLINRGPADTQYF
v_gene: TRBV11-1; len: 14; j_gene: TRBJ1-1; d_gene: .; abundance: many; CDR3nt: TGTGCCAGCAGCTTTACTATAGGGACGGACGGTGCTTTCTTT; CDR3aa: CASSFTIGTDGAFF
v_gene: TRBV11-2; len: 15; j_gene: TRBJ2-1; d_gene: .; abundance: many; CDR3nt: TGTGCCAGCAGCTTTCAACAAAGCTCCTACAATGAGCAGTTCTTC; CDR3aa: CASSFQQSSYNEQFF
v_gene: TRBV15; len: 15; j_gene: TRBJ1-5; d_gene: TRBD1; abundance: many; CDR3nt: TGTGCCACCAGCAGAGGGACAGGGTACAATCAGCCCCAGCATTTT; CDR3aa: CATSRGTGYNQPQHF
v_gene: TRBV12-3/TRBV12-4; len: 13; j_gene: TRBJ2-5; d_gene: .; abundance: few; CDR3nt: TGTGCCAGCAGTTTAGTGCGGGAAGAGACCCAGTACTTC; CDR3aa: CASSLVREETQYF
v_gene: TRBV11-2; len: 15; j_gene: TRBJ2-7; d_gene: .; abundance: .; CDR3nt: TGTGCCAGCAGCGTTTGGTTGGTTTCTGCCGGGGAGCAGTACTTC; CDR3aa: CASSVWLVSAGEQYF
v_gene: TRBV10-3; len: 13; j_gene: TRBJ2-7; d_gene: TRBD1; abundance: many; CDR3nt: TGTGCCAGCACATTAGGACAGGTCTACGAGCAGTACTTC; CDR3aa: CASTLGQVYEQYF
v_gene: TRBV6-2/TRBV6-3; len: 14; j_gene: TRBJ1-1; d_gene: .; abundance: .; CDR3nt: TGTGCCAGCAGGCCTGTAGGAGGGTCGACTGAAGCTTTCTTT; CDR3aa: CASRPVGGSTEAFF
v_gene: TRBV4-3; len: 15; j_gene: TRBJ2-2; d_gene: .; abundance: once; CDR3nt: TGCGCCAGCAGCCAAGTTGCCCTAGGAACCTGGGAGCTGTTTTTT; CDR3aa: CASSQVALGTWELFF
v_gene: TRBV29-1; len: 13; j_gene: TRBJ1-1; d_gene: TRBD1; abundance: many; CDR3nt: TGCAGCGTTGAAGTGCTCCGACAGGGGAGAGCTTTCTTT; CDR3aa: CSVEVLRQGRAFF
v_gene: TRBV6-2/TRBV6-3; len: 13; j_gene: TRBJ2-4; d_gene: TRBD1; abundance: few; CDR3nt: TGTGCCAGCAGTTCACGGGACAGGCACATTCAGTACTTC; CDR3aa: CASSSRDRHIQYF
v_gene: TRBV6-1; len: 11; j_gene: TRBJ1-2; d_gene: .; abundance: .; CDR3nt: TGTGCCAGCAACGGGATATCTGGCTACACCTTC; CDR3aa: CASNGISGYTF
v_gene: TRBV2; len: 13; j_gene: TRBJ2-3; d_gene: .; abundance: many; CDR3nt: TGTGCCAGCACGAGGCGGTACACAGATACGCAGTATTTT; CDR3aa: CASTRRYTDTQYF
v_gene: TRBV6-5; len: 16; j_gene: TRBJ1-2; d_gene: .; abundance: many; CDR3nt: TGTGCCAGCAGTTACAAAGGAGGTCAGGTTTCATATGGCTACACCTTC; CDR3aa: CASSYKGGQVSYGYTF
v_gene: TRBV5-4; len: 14; j_gene: TRBJ2-5; d_gene: .; abundance: many; CDR3nt: TGTGCCAGCAGCGTCCAGGGAGGAGTAGAGACCCAGTACTTC; CDR3aa: CASSVQGGVETQYF
v_gene: TRBV4-2; len: 15; j_gene: TRBJ1-3; d_gene: .; abundance: .; CDR3nt: TGTGCCAGCAGCCCGGGTCCCTCCTCTGGAAACACCATATATTTT; CDR3aa: CASSPGPSSGNTIYF
v_gene: TRBV2; len: 15; j_gene: TRBJ1-5; d_gene: .; abundance: few; CDR3nt: TGTGCCAGCAGAGAAAGTACAGGGTCTAATCAGCCCCAGCATTTT; CDR3aa: CASRESTGSNQPQHF
v_gene: TRBV3-1; len: 13; j_gene: TRBJ1-6; d_gene: .; abundance: many; CDR3nt: TGTGCCAGCAGCCTTTCACTCGGTTCACCCCTCCACTTT; CDR3aa: CASSLSLGSPLHF
v_gene: TRBV11-3; len: 14; j_gene: TRBJ2-3; d_gene: .; abundance: many; CDR3nt: TGTGCCAGCAGCTTGGGGGGCCGTCCCGATACGCAGTATTTT; CDR3aa: CASSLGGRPDTQYF
v_gene: TRBV20-1; len: 13; j_gene: TRBJ2-7; d_gene: TRBD1; abundance: .; CDR3nt: TGCAGTGCCATCGACAGGGACTCCTACGAGCAGTACTTC; CDR3aa: CSAIDRDSYEQYF
v_gene: TRBV28; len: 15; j_gene: TRBJ2-7; d_gene: .; abundance: few; CDR3nt: TGTGCCAGCGGTGGCCCGACTATAAGCTCCTACGAGCAGTACTTC; CDR3aa: CASGGPTISSYEQYF
v_gene: TRBV7-8; len: 18; j_gene: TRBJ2-2; d_gene: TRBD1; abundance: many; CDR3nt: TGTGCCAGCAGCAAAAGGCACAGACAGGGGATGAACACCGGGGAGCTGTTTTTT; CDR3aa: CASSKRHRQGMNTGELFF
v_gene: TRBV20-1; len: 14; j_gene: TRBJ2-4; d_gene: .; abundance: few; CDR3nt: TGCAGTGCCATTGTAAGGGGTTTGAAAAACATTCAGTACTTC; CDR3aa: CSAIVRGLKNIQYF
v_gene: TRBV19; len: 14; j_gene: TRBJ1-5; d_gene: TRBD1; abundance: .; CDR3nt: TGTGCCAGTACCCCGGGACAGGAAACTCAGCCCCAGCATTTT; CDR3aa: CASTPGQETQPQHF
v_gene: TRBV18; len: 13; j_gene: TRBJ2-5; d_gene: .; abundance: .; CDR3nt: TGTGCCAGCTCACAGAACAGGGCGGAGACCCAGTACTTC; CDR3aa: CASSQNRAETQYF
v_gene: TRBV20-1; len: 14; j_gene: TRBJ1-6; d_gene: .; abundance: .; CDR3nt: TGCAGTGCTAGAGCAGGGACCGCCATTTCACCCCTCCACTTT; CDR3aa: CSARAGTAISPLHF
v_gene: TRBV9; len: 12; j_gene: TRBJ2-5; d_gene: .; abundance: .; CDR3nt: TGTGCCAGCAGCGAGGACCAAGAGACCCAGTACTTC; CDR3aa: CASSEDQETQYF
v_gene: TRBV18; len: 16; j_gene: TRBJ1-1; d_gene: TRBD1; abundance: few; CDR3nt: TGTGCCAGCTCACCGAACCCAGGACAGGTGAACACTGAAGCTTTCTTT; CDR3aa: CASSPNPGQVNTEAFF
v_gene: TRBV11-2; len: 14; j_gene: TRBJ2-3; d_gene: .; abundance: many; CDR3nt: TGTGCCAGCAGCTTGGGCCTAGAAGGAAATACGCAGTATTTT; CDR3aa: CASSLGLEGNTQYF
v_gene: TRBV5-4; len: 15; j_gene: TRBJ2-5; d_gene: TRBD2; abundance: .; CDR3nt: TGTGCCAGCAGCTCCCTGCGGGGGGGCGGAGAGACCCAGTACTTC; CDR3aa: CASSSLRGGGETQYF